This T cell receptor beta chain was recovered during a study of T cells in Graves' hyperthyroidism and ophthalmopathy. Study results and limitations: Ophthalmopathy was distinguished from stable hyperthyroidism by 13 V-J signatures. Blood shared most expanded thyroid clonotypes above 0.001.

Amplified TCR beta CDR3 regions derived from RNA transcripts. A set of HTBI primers served as the primers for a first-round RT-PCR of the TCR CDR3. In TCRdb, the multiplex PCR reads were re-called with MiXCR into one record per CDR3 protein. The table includes fewer than 650,000 distinct CDR3 sequences, 13% to 15% detected once. Turning to this clonotype: Its cognate antigen is unknown.

Based on clinical symptoms, serum thyroxine and TRAb, thyroid ultrasound and orbital computed tomography, diagnoses were reached. Fresh peripheral blood, roughly 10 ml, was the source of the PBMCs. This clonotype was obtained from a middle-aged woman with Graves' hyperthyroidism. Sequencing used blood.

CDR3 sequence reads: CASSLVEWETQYF. The DNA for the CDR3 is TGCGCCAGCAGCTTGGTTGAATGGGAGACCCAGTACTTC. This sequence joins TRBV5-1 and TRBJ2-5, with D unclear. There are 13 residues in the CDR3. Deletions cut 0 bases from V and 5 bases from J, with 8 bases between. Germline CDR1 reads SGHRS; CDR2 reads YFSETQ.